The clone carrying this T cell receptor (beta chain) showed up just a few times. The data were taken from a study of blood T cell repertoires in COVID-19. Overall study: COVID-19 samples from acute and convalescent phases originated in the United States, Italy and Spain.

Germline CDR1 and CDR2: DFQATT and SNEGSKA (reference sequence). The V gene lost 3 bases and the J gene lost 2 bases, with 14 bases spanning the gap. The CDR3 extends over 15 amino acids. The assay was immunoSEQ multiplex PCR, and TCRdb's table has in-frame clones only and misses some. The sample consists of tens of thousands of clones, 70% to 90% of them appearing once. The sample consisted of peripheral blood. The TCR sequence derives from a woman aged 45-60 years with COVID-19, enrolled during active disease. This sequence joins TRBV20-1 and TRBJ2-1, with TRBD2 as a possible D gene (6 bases). CDR3 protein: CSASLGAGTYNEQFF. The DNA for the CDR3 is TGCAGTGCTAGTCTTGGGGCGGGAACCTACAATGAGCAGTTCTTC.